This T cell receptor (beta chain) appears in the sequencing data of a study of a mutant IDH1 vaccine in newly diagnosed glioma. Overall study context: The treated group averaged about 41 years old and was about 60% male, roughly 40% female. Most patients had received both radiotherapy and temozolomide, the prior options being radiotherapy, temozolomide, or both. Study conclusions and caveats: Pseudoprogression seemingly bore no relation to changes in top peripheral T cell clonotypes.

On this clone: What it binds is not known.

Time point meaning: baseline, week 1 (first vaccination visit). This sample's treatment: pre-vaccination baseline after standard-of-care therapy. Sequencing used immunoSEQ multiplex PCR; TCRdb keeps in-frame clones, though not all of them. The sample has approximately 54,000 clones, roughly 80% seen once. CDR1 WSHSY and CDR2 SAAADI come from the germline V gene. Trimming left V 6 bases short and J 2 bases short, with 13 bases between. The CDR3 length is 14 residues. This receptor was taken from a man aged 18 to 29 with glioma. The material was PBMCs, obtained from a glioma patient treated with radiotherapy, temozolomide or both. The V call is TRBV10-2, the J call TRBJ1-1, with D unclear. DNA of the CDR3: TGCGCCAGCAGCCAGAGGGCGATAAACACTGAAGCTTTCTTT. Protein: CASSQRAINTEAFF.